The next 24 T cell receptor beta chains were all read from a single sample in a study of shared clonotypes between healthy human individuals. Sequencing used immunoSEQ multiplex PCR; TCRdb keeps in-frame clones, though not all of them. The data contain around 690,000 clones, roughly 91% of them singletons. The sequencing sample was made of memory CD8+ T cells from PBMCs. Subset indicated: CD45RO+ cells pooled with CCR7-negative TemRA cells. Receptor source: a man aged 18 to 29 in good health. Some clones in this sample may be carry-over from other donors' samples.

This chain joins TRBV7-9 and TRBJ1-3, with TRBD1 as a possible D gene (6 bases). V lost 5 bases and J 2 bases, leaving 19 bases between the germline ends. CDR1 and CDR2 (germline): SEHNR, FQNEAQ (reference sequence). The CDR3 covers 17 residues. CDR3 loop: CASSPGVGGATGNTIYF. CDR3 bases: TGTGCCAGCAGCCCTGGGGTTGGGGGGGCGACTGGAAACACCATATATTTT.

The J gene is TRBJ2-3, the V gene TRBV28; TRBD2 might be the D (6 bases). Germline V lookup: CDR1 MDHEN, CDR2 SYDVKM. Trimming took off 2 bases at V and 7 bases at J, with 7 bases between the two ends. The CDR3 loop spans 12 amino acids. As DNA, the CDR3 is TGTGCCAGCAGTTTAAGCGGGTATACGCAGTATTTT. It translates to CASSLSGYTQYF.

This sequence joins TRBV28 and TRBJ1-3, with a tentative D call TRBD1 (5 bases). The CDR3 contains 15 residues. Germline V lookup: CDR1 MDHEN, CDR2 SYDVKM. V was cut by 7 bases and J by 4 bases, with 17 bases left in between. CDR3 sequence: CASKNRSLVGNTIYF. CDR3 bases: TGTGCCAGCAAGAACAGGTCTCTGGTCGGAAACACCATATATTTT.

Written as DNA, the CDR3 is TGTGCCAGCAGTTTGAGAGCGTTACGACCCGGGGAGCTGTTTTTT. It codes for CASSLRALRPGELFF. V is TRBV27 and J is TRBJ2-2; D unresolved. Trimming pared 3 bases from V and 6 bases from J, leaving 14 bases between. This CDR3 contains 15 residues. CDR1 and CDR2 from the germline V gene are MNHEY and SMNVEV (reference sequence).

The chain couples TRBV13 to TRBJ2-3; a possible D gene is TRBD2 (6 bases). Germline CDR1 PRHDT, CDR2 FYEKMQ (reference sequence). V lost 3 bases to trimming and J lost 0 bases, with 13 bases between them. CDR3 length: 16 residues. The CDR3: CASSFSGVGSTDTQYF. CDR3 DNA sequence: TGTGCCAGCAGCTTTAGCGGAGTGGGGAGCACAGATACGCAGTATTTT.

This chain connects TRBV19 to TRBJ1-2; perhaps TRBD1 as D (5 bases). The V and J ends lost 9 bases and 2 bases respectively, with 16 bases between them. Germline V gene lookup returns CDR1 LNHDA and CDR2 SQIVND (reference sequence). This CDR3 has 14 residues. This CDR3 is CASGVSAGNYGYTF. As DNA, the CDR3 is TGTGCCAGCGGAGTGTCGGCAGGGAACTATGGCTACACCTTC.

V and J are TRBV7-8 and TRBJ1-1; no definite D call. The CDR3 extends over 18 amino acids. The V and J ends lost 5 bases and 0 bases respectively, with 22 bases between them. Per the germline V gene, CDR1 is SGHVS and CDR2 is FQNEAQ. CDR3 in amino acids: CASSAIRPATTLNTEAFF. The DNA for the CDR3 is TGTGCCAGCAGCGCGATCCGGCCGGCCACAACTCTGAACACTGAAGCTTTCTTT.

This clone is a singleton in its sample. This rearrangement joins TRBV11-2 to TRBJ2-1, with 7 positions matching TRBD2. This CDR3 comprises 14 residues. CDR1 SGHAT and CDR2 FQNNGV come from the germline V gene. V gave up 1 base and J gave up 6 bases; unmatched junction bases: 3. In DNA, the CDR3 is TGTGCCAGCAGCTTAGGGGCTAGCGGCAATGAGCAGTTCTTC. Amino acids: CASSLGASGNEQFF.

The rearrangement links TRBV10-3 to TRBJ2-2, with TRBD1 identical over 9 bases. Germline CDR1 ENHRY, CDR2 SYGVKD. V lost 6 bases, J lost 4 bases, and 12 bases stayed unmatched. The CDR3 is 17 residues long. The CDR3 region is CAIRGTRDRVITGELFF. The CDR3 region has the DNA TGTGCCATCAGGGGTACGAGGGACAGGGTCATCACCGGGGAGCTGTTTTTT.

The V and J genes are TRBV7-9 and TRBJ2-3; no clear D gene. Trimming removed 4 bases from V and 1 base from J, with 18 bases in between. The CDR3 covers 17 residues. CDR1 is SEHNR, CDR2 FQNEAQ, per germline (reference sequence). In DNA form, the CDR3 reads TGTGCCAGCAGCTCCCCCCTCACTATCGGGCGCACAGATACGCAGTATTTT. It is translated as CASSSPLTIGRTDTQYF.

The V gene is TRBV27, the J gene TRBJ2-1; 9 bases fit TRBD1. The V and J ends lost 5 bases and 4 bases, in that order; junction bases with no gene match: 12. Germline V CDR1 and CDR2: MNHEY, SMNVEV (reference sequence). This CDR3 spans 17 amino acids. The CDR3 sequence is CASSPGQGTWRYNEQFF. As DNA, the CDR3 is TGTGCCAGCAGTCCAGGACAGGGGACTTGGAGATACAATGAGCAGTTCTTC.

This rearrangement joins TRBV7-2 to TRBJ2-1; the match to TRBD2 covers 10 bases. CDR1 and CDR2 from the germline V gene are SGHTA and FQGNSA. V was clipped by 4 bases and J by 10 bases; unmatched bases: 7. CDR3 length: 14 residues. As DNA, the CDR3 is TGTGCCAGCAGCTCTCTAGCGGGAGCGGGGGAGCAGTTCTTC. It codes for CASSSLAGAGEQFF.

Notes on this clone: The sample has other DNA sequences that encode this CDR3 too. V gene TRBV9 combines with J gene TRBJ1-2, with a tentative D call TRBD1 (5 bases). This CDR3 has 15 residues. The V end was cut by 0 bases, the J end by 5 bases, with 14 bases between. Germline lookup yields CDR1 SGDLS and CDR2 YYNGEE. In nucleotides, the CDR3 is TGTGCCAGCAGCGTAGGCCCCGACAGCTCGTATGGCTACACCTTC. It encodes CASSVGPDSSYGYTF.

This clone appeared a single time. Other nucleotide sequences from this sample produce the same CDR3. The J gene is TRBJ2-7, the V gene TRBV9; D unclear. V was trimmed by 0 bases and J by 2 bases, leaving 9 bases between them. Germline V gene data show CDR1 as SGDLS and CDR2 as YYNGEE. The CDR3 extends over 14 amino acids. The CDR3 DNA reads as TGTGCCAGCAGCGTAGGTTCAGGCCCCTACGAGCAGTACTTC. As protein: CASSVGSGPYEQYF.

This chain links TRBV2 with TRBJ2-7, with D tentatively TRBD1 (5 bases). V was clipped by 3 bases and J by 0 bases, with 15 bases between them. The germline CDR1 and CDR2 sequences are SNHLY and FYNNEI. The CDR3 is 16 residues long. Here the CDR3 reads CASSDPGQVSSYEQYF. DNA for the CDR3: TGTGCCAGCAGTGACCCTGGACAAGTAAGCTCCTACGAGCAGTACTTC.

Remarks on this clone: Additional DNA sequences in this sample encode the identical CDR3. The V and J genes are TRBV11-2 and TRBJ2-7; 13 positions match TRBD2. V shed 4 bases and J 4 bases; nucleotides not matched to a gene: 4. This CDR3 is built from 15 residues. The germline CDR1 and CDR2 sequences are SGHAT and FQNNGV. The CDR3 nucleotides read TGTGCCAGCAGCTCCGGACTAGCGGGAGTGTACGAGCAGTACTTC. It is translated as CASSSGLAGVYEQYF.

In this sample, this clone turned up once. The J gene is TRBJ2-1, the V gene TRBV19; D not resolved. This CDR3 contains 14 residues. Germline V gives CDR1 LNHDA, CDR2 SQIVND (reference sequence). The V gene lost 1 base and the J gene lost 6 bases, with 10 bases spanning the gap. CDR3 protein: CASSIAGSPNEQFF. The CDR3 bases are TGTGCCAGTAGTATAGCCGGATCACCCAATGAGCAGTTCTTC.

V usage is TRBV11-2 and J usage is TRBJ2-1; TRBD2 is a possible D gene (5 bases). Germline lookup yields CDR1 SGHAT and CDR2 FQNNGV. Trimming removed 1 base from V and 2 bases from J, with 9 bases in between. There are 15 residues in the CDR3. In nucleotides, the CDR3 is TGTGCCAGCAGCTTAGGACTACCAACCTACAATGAGCAGTTCTTC. Residues: CASSLGLPTYNEQFF.

This clone was seen once. The chain joins TRBV27 to TRBJ2-2, with 10 positions matching TRBD1. The V and J ends lost 5 bases and 7 bases, in that order; junction bases with no gene match: 7. The CDR3 totals 15 residues. From germline, CDR1 is MNHEY and CDR2 SMNVEV (reference sequence). The CDR3 DNA follows: TGTGCCAGCAGTACACGACAGGGGGCGTACGGGGAGCTGTTTTTT. Amino acid sequence: CASSTRQGAYGELFF.

The chain recombines TRBV5-6 with TRBJ2-7; 7 positions match TRBD1. The CDR3 contains 13 residues. Germline V lookup: CDR1 SGHDT, CDR2 YYEEEE. After removal of 3 bases from V and 2 bases from J, the junction contained 2 bases not matched to a gene. CDR3 sequence reads: CASSWDSAYEQYF. As DNA, the CDR3 is TGTGCCAGCAGCTGGGACAGCGCCTACGAGCAGTACTTC.

V is TRBV7-2 and J is TRBJ2-7, with TRBD1 identical over 9 bases. The CDR3 is 16 amino acids. From germline, CDR1 is SGHTA and CDR2 FQGNSA. V dropped 5 bases and J dropped 2; count of bases not matched to a gene: 10. The CDR3 reads CASSQWTGVTPYEQYF. CDR3 DNA: TGTGCCAGCAGCCAGTGGACAGGGGTAACTCCCTACGAGCAGTACTTC.

The chain uses TRBV7-9 and TRBJ1-1; 8 positions agree with TRBD1. The CDR3 is 14 residues long. CDR1 is SEHNR, CDR2 FQNEAQ, per germline (reference sequence). The V and J ends lost 3 bases and 4 bases, in that order; junction bases with no gene match: 4. The CDR3 nucleotides read TGTGCCAGCAGCTTTGGGACAGGACTCACTGAAGCTTTCTTT. It yields the protein CASSFGTGLTEAFF. Complete variable domain (other parts from reference TRBV7-9 and TRBJ1-1): DTGVSQNPRHKITKRGQNVTFRCDPISEHNRLYWYRQTLGQGPEFLTYFQNEAQLEKSRLLSDRFSAERPKGSFSTLEIQRTEQGDSAMYLCASSFGTGLTEAFFGQGTRLTVV.

This rearrangement joins TRBV19 to TRBJ1-5; D not resolved. The CDR3 is made up of 13 amino acids. V was shortened by 2 bases and J by 2 bases, with 4 bases between the two germline ends. Germline V lookup: CDR1 LNHDA, CDR2 SQIVND (reference sequence). This CDR3 reads CASSIKGNQPQHF. The CDR3 nucleotides are TGTGCCAGTAGTATAAAAGGCAATCAGCCCCAGCATTTT.

This clone appeared a few times. The CDR3: CASSLVGTGLVEQYF. The CDR3 DNA reads as TGTGCCAGCAGCTTAGTGGGGACAGGGCTCGTCGAGCAGTACTTC. V is TRBV13 and J is TRBJ2-7; 9 positions match TRBD1. This CDR3 comprises 15 residues. Per germline, CDR1 PRHDT and CDR2 FYEKMQ (reference sequence). J lost 6 bases, V lost 1 base, and 7 bases had no gene match.